The 13 T cell receptor beta chains presented below share a single source sample, sequenced in a study of vaccination and CD4 T cells after COVID-19. An Oncomine TCR Beta short-read assay was used to sequence the DNA from cultured CD4+ T cells. Genomic DNA was isolated from CD4+ T cells that had been cultured. A single record per CDR3 protein comes from TCRdb applying MiXCR to the PCR reads. The data show just over 7,500 distinct CDR3 sequences, with roughly 30% seen just once and around an eighth held by the top ten. The treatment denotes: roughly 10-day PBMC culture with coronavirus spike peptide pools or control peptides (ViraFEST assay). Samples of CD4+ T cells were obtained from the unexposed donor before the COVID-19 pandemic (2011-2018). These receptors have no known antigen. Sequencing input: CD4+ T cells from blood, cultured in vitro. Receptors were obtained from a human donor in good health.

This clonotype showed up just a few times. V is TRBV7-3 and J is TRBJ2-1; 7 bases align to TRBD1. The trim removed 4 bases at V and 2 bases at J, leaving 5 bases unmatched. This CDR3 comprises 15 residues. Germline values: CDR1 SGHTA, CDR2 FQGTGA. The DNA of the CDR3 is TGTGCCAGCAGCTCCCCGGGACAGCCCTACAATGAGCAGTTCTTC. Its translation is CASSSPGQPYNEQFF.

The rearrangement uses TRBV5-4 and TRBJ1-2; D is possibly TRBD1 (5 bases). The ends were cut back, 7 bases at V and 3 bases at J, with 13 bases in the middle. Germline CDR1 reads SGHNT; CDR2 reads YYREEE (reference sequence). CDR3 length: 13 residues. CDR3 DNA: TGTGCCAGCGGACCTACAGGCTACTATGGCTACACCTTC. This translates into CASGPTGYYGYTF.

This clonotype was seen only a few times. The rearrangement links TRBV20-1 to TRBJ2-2; tentative D call: TRBD1 (6 bases). The CDR3 sequence is 13 residues long. From germline, CDR1 is DFQATT and CDR2 SNEGSKA (reference sequence). The V gene lost 5 bases and the J gene lost 2 bases, with 9 bases spanning the gap. CDR3 loop: CSAHRDNTGELFF. The CDR3 region has the DNA TGCAGTGCTCACAGGGATAACACCGGGGAGCTGTTTTTT.

V gene TRBV30 combines with J gene TRBJ1-2, with 9 bases lining up with TRBD1. The ends lost 3 bases at V and 3 bases at J; junction bases unmatched: 8. Germline values: CDR1 GTSNPN, CDR2 SVGIG (reference sequence). The CDR3 is made up of 15 amino acids. The CDR3: CAWRMGQGVDYGYTF. In nucleotides, the CDR3 is TGTGCCTGGAGAATGGGACAGGGAGTAGACTATGGCTACACCTTC.

V is TRBV20-1 and J is TRBJ2-7; 10 bases agree with TRBD2. The V segment lost 6 bases and the J segment 3 bases; nucleotides outside the gene matches: 8. The CDR3 extends over 14 amino acids. Per the germline V gene, CDR1 is DFQATT and CDR2 is SNEGSKA (reference sequence). Here the CDR3 reads CSAAPGLAIYEQYF. The CDR3 DNA sequence: TGCAGTGCAGCCCCGGGACTAGCGATCTACGAGCAGTACTTC.

This clonotype came up once. The rearrangement joins TRBV21-1 to TRBJ2-1; the DNA was not used to check the table's D call, TRBD1. TRBV21-1 has pseudogene status. This CDR3 has 18 amino acids. CDR3 DNA sequence: TGTGCCAGCAGCAAACGCGGGCCCGACAGGGGGCTTTACAATGAGCAGTTCTTC. It is translated as CASSKRGPDRGLYNEQFF.

By proportion, this clonotype is medium-sized. The chain has TRBV20-1 and TRBJ2-2; D unresolved. The CDR3 is 14 amino acids. Germline CDR1 is DFQATT and CDR2 is SNEGSKA (reference sequence). Trimming left V 1 base short and J 0 bases short, with 6 bases between. The CDR3 DNA reads TGCAGTGCTAGAGGCGGTCCGAACACCGGGGAGCTGTTTTTT. It is translated as CSARGGPNTGELFF.

A few counts support this clonotype. The rearrangement links TRBV27 to TRBJ1-6, with a tentative D call TRBD1 (5 bases). V lost 5 bases and J lost 7, with 24 bases in between. CDR1 and CDR2 (germline): MNHEY, SMNVEV (reference sequence). CDR3 size: 18 residues. The DNA for the CDR3 is TGTGCCAGCAGTCTAGCATACCGGGACTCAAAGGGGAATTCACCCCTCCACTTT. This gives the protein CASSLAYRDSKGNSPLHF.

The V gene is TRBV21-1, the J gene TRBJ2-3; the table calls TRBD1, which could not be checked here. TRBV21-1 is designated a pseudogene. The CDR3 is made up of 16 amino acids. CDR3 region: CASSNQKGPLVDTQYF. As DNA, the CDR3 is TGTGCCAGCAGCAACCAAAAGGGTCCCTTAGTGGATACGCAGTATTTT.

This clonotype qualifies as medium-sized. CDR3 amino acids: CASSKGRMYSNQPQHF. The CDR3 DNA follows: TGTGCCAGTAGTAAAGGCCGGATGTATAGCAATCAGCCCCAGCATTTT. The V and J genes are TRBV19 and TRBJ1-5; D is uncertain. This CDR3 has 16 amino acids. Germline V gene lookup returns CDR1 LNHDA and CDR2 SQIVND (reference sequence). The V end lost 4 bases, the J end lost 0 bases, and 13 bases lay between the germline ends.

The CDR3 nucleotides are TGTGCCAGCAGACGGATTTGGGACAGCAACCTCTTCCAAGAGACCCAGTACTTC. Residues: CASRRIWDSNLFQETQYF. V and J are TRBV27 and TRBJ2-5; 7 nucleotides match TRBD1. V shed 6 bases, J shed 1 base, and the junction held 17 bases outside the gene matches. CDR1 is MNHEY and CDR2 is SMNVEV in the germline V gene (reference sequence). CDR3 length: 18 residues.

This sequence joins TRBV29-1 and TRBJ1-2, with a tentative D call TRBD1 (5 bases). V was pared by 4 bases and J by 8 bases, with 11 bases between. From germline, CDR1 is SQVTM and CDR2 ANQGSEA. The CDR3 runs to 11 residues. The CDR3 DNA reads TGCAGCGTTGCAATGGGGGGAGGCTACACCTTC. Amino acids: CSVAMGGGYTF.

The chain employs TRBV7-3 and TRBJ2-5; D call uncertain. The germline V gene encodes CDR1 SGHTA and CDR2 FQGTGA. The CDR3 is made up of 13 amino acids. V lost 1 base and J 3 bases, leaving 6 bases between the germline ends. For the CDR3, the DNA is TGTGCCAGCAGCTTAAAGAGGAAAGAGACCCAGTACTTC. Its translation is CASSLKRKETQYF.